These T cell receptor beta chains were read from a single sample in a study of T cell responses to AZD1222 COVID-19 vaccine. Generated by immunoSEQ multiplex PCR, the TCRdb table keeps only in-frame clones and is missing some. This table holds over 150,000 clones, around 91% found once. The sample here was peripheral blood, taken on day 0 of AZD1222 vaccination. Receptor source: an adult in good health. The CDR3 runs from the conserved cysteine through the conserved F or W. A D gene is named only where the DNA matches it firmly. A clone size is listed for some rows: how often the clone was seen (once, few, many), or a class if it is expanded.

TRBJ1-3	TRBV19	.	.	TGTGCCAGTAGTATCCTCCCCCTGCCAGGAACATTAGCTGGAAACACCATATATTTT	CASSILPLPGTLAGNTIYF
TRBJ1-4	TRBV11-2	.	TRBD1	TGTGCCAGCAGCTACGGACAGGGGCGAGGTGAAAAACTGTTTTTT	CASSYGQGRGEKLFF
TRBJ2-2	TRBV5-1	.	TRBD2	TGCGCCAGCAGCTTTAGCGGGGGGACAAGGGAGCTGTTTTTT	CASSFSGGTRELFF
TRBJ1-6	TRBV19	.	TRBD1	TGTGCCAGTAGTACGGGCGTTGGGACAGGGGTTTCACCCCTCCACTTT	CASSTGVGTGVSPLHF
TRBJ2-2	TRBV5-6	.	TRBD1	TGTGCCAGCAGCTCCGGTCCCGGGACAGGCCACACCGGGGAGCTGTTTTTT	CASSSGPGTGHTGELFF
TRBJ1-1	TRBV5-4	.	.	TGTGCCAGCAGCCGAACCCCCGGGACTTCGAACACTGAAGCTTTCTTT	CASSRTPGTSNTEAFF
TRBJ1-1	TRBV4-3	.	.	TGCGCCAGCAGCCAAGATTTCGAAAACACTGAAGCTTTCTTT	CASSQDFENTEAFF
TRBJ2-3	TRBV28	.	.	TGTGCCAGCAGGAGCACAGATACGCAGTATTTT	CASRSTDTQYF
TRBJ2-5	TRBV13	.	TRBD2	TGTGCCAGCAGCTTTGCTAGCGGGGGTATTGAGACCCAGTACTTC	CASSFASGGIETQYF
TRBJ2-7	TRBV6-1	.	.	TGTGCCAGCAGTGACCGGTGGAGCTCCTACGAGCAGTACTTC	CASSDRWSSYEQYF
TRBJ1-2	TRBV28	.	.	TGTGCCAGCAGACCCATGGGAGGTTATGGGGAAGGCTACACCTTC	CASRPMGGYGEGYTF
TRBJ1-6	TRBV6-5	.	.	TGTGCCAGCAGTTACGGGCTATACAATTCACCCCTCCACTTT	CASSYGLYNSPLHF
TRBJ1-2	TRBV5-1	.	.	TGCGCCAGCAGCTTGGATTCGCCGGGCTCCAGTGGCTACACCTTC	CASSLDSPGSSGYTF
TRBJ1-6	TRBV6-1	.	.	TGTGCCAGCAGTGAACTTCGAACGGGGCTGTATAATTCACCCCTCCACTTT	CASSELRTGLYNSPLHF
TRBJ1-2	TRBV7-3	once	.	TGTGCCAGCAGCTTTTATAAGCGTCGCAGTAACTATGGCTACACCTTC	CASSFYKRRSNYGYTF
TRBJ2-1	TRBV9	.	TRBD2	TGTGCCAGCAGCGTACAGCGCGGGGGGACCTACAATGAGCAGTTCTTC	CASSVQRGGTYNEQFF
TRBJ2-3	TRBV3-1/TRBV3-2	.	TRBD2	TGTGCCAGCAGCCAAGTACTAGCGGGGGGGCTAAGTACAGATACGCAGTATTTT	CASSQVLAGGLSTDTQYF
TRBJ2-7	TRBV27	.	.	TGTGCCAGCAGTCCCCGCGGGGCCTACGAGCAGTACTTC	CASSPRGAYEQYF
TRBJ2-1	TRBV6-5	.	TRBD1	TGTGCCAGCAGGGACAGACAGGGGGCGTTCAATGAGCAGTTCTTC	CASRDRQGAFNEQFF
TRBJ2-5	TRBV5-5	.	.	TGTGCCAGCAGCTTGGAGTTTGTATCCCTCGACAGGAACCAAGAGACCCAGTACTTC	CASSLEFVSLDRNQETQYF
TRBJ1-2	TRBV7-8	.	.	TGTGCCAGCAGCTTAGCAGGGAACTATGGCTACACCTTC	CASSLAGNYGYTF
TRBJ2-2	TRBV11-3	.	.	TGTGCCAGCAGCCCTAGTTGGGGGAAGAACACCGGGGAGCTGTTTTTT	CASSPSWGKNTGELFF
TRBJ1-2	TRBV19	.	.	TGTGCCAGTAGTATAAGAGGACATAGCGTCCTGAGCTATGGCTACACCTTC	CASSIRGHSVLSYGYTF
TRBJ1-4	TRBV7-9	.	.	TGTGCCAGCAGCAATTTTATTGAAGAAAAACTGTTTTTT	CASSNFIEEKLFF
TRBJ2-2	TRBV10-3	.	.	TGTGCCATCAGCCCAGACCCGGGACGGCCGAACACCGGGGAGCTGTTTTTT	CAISPDPGRPNTGELFF
TRBJ1-2	TRBV10-1	.	.	TGCGCCAGCAGTGAGGTCCGGGAATATGGCTACACCTTC	CASSEVREYGYTF
TRBJ2-3	TRBV30	.	TRBD2	TGTGCCTGGAGGCGGGGGATTGGCACAGATACGCAGTATTTT	CAWRRGIGTDTQYF
TRBJ1-6	TRBV27	.	TRBD1	TGTGCCAGCAGAATCTCGGGACAGGGGAATTCACCCCTCCACTTT	CASRISGQGNSPLHF
TRBJ2-3	TRBV5-6	.	.	TGTGCCAGCAGCTTGGGAAGGTCAAAACACACAGATACGCAGTATTTT	CASSLGRSKHTDTQYF
TRBJ2-7	TRBV23-1	.	.	TGCGCCAGCAGTCAACCAATAACCACCCGGGCAGCCTACGAGCAGTACTTC	CASSQPITTRAAYEQYF
TRBJ2-7	TRBV7-9	once	.	TGTGCCAGCAGCAGAATGGGGTCTACCTACGAGCAGTACTTC	CASSRMGSTYEQYF
TRBJ1-6	TRBV18	.	.	TGTGCCAGCTCAAAGCTGACAGACAGAAGCCATAATTCACCCCTCCACTTT	CASSKLTDRSHNSPLHF
TRBJ2-5	TRBV7-6	.	TRBD2	TGTGCCAGCAGCTTAGGACTAGCGGGGGGCCAAGAGACCCAGTACTTC	CASSLGLAGGQETQYF
TRBJ1-3	TRBV5-1	.	.	TGCGCCAGCAGCTTTGACGGTTTCTCTGGAAACACCATATATTTT	CASSFDGFSGNTIYF
TRBJ2-3	TRBV5-1	.	TRBD2	TGCGCCAGCAGCTTGGAGGTAGCGGGGGTCACATTCGATACGCAGTATTTT	CASSLEVAGVTFDTQYF
TRBJ2-3	TRBV6-1	.	TRBD1	TGTGCCAGCAGTGATGGGACAGACAGCACAGATACGCAGTATTTT	CASSDGTDSTDTQYF
TRBJ2-2	TRBV3-1/TRBV3-2	.	TRBD1	TGTGCCACTTCTGCGACAGGGCCCACCGGGGAGCTGTTTTTT	CATSATGPTGELFF
TRBJ2-7	TRBV5-4	.	.	TGTGCCAGCAGCCCAGTGGGTAGAGAGCAGTACTTC	CASSPVGREQYF
TRBJ1-1	TRBV4-1	.	.	TGCGCCAGCAGCCAAGTTGGCCACTACACTGAAGCTTTCTTT	CASSQVGHYTEAFF
TRBJ1-1	TRBV5-1	.	.	TGCGCCAGCAGCTTAAAGGTGAACACTGAAGCTTTCTTT	CASSLKVNTEAFF
TRBJ2-4	TRBV5-1	.	TRBD1	TGCGCCAGCAGCTCGACAGGGGATCTGGCCAAAAACATTCAGTACTTC	CASSSTGDLAKNIQYF
TRBJ2-5	TRBV4-1	.	TRBD2	TGCGCCAGCAGCCACCTCACTAGCGGAAAAGAGACCCAGTACTTC	CASSHLTSGKETQYF
TRBJ1-2	TRBV24-1	.	TRBD1	TGTGCCACCAGTGATGTGGGAGGGGGCACAGATGGCTACACCTTC	CATSDVGGGTDGYTF
TRBJ2-1	TRBV19	.	.	TGTGCCACCACGGACTGGGGCAATGAGCAGTTCTTC	CATTDWGNEQFF
TRBJ2-1	TRBV14	.	TRBD2	TGTGCCAGCAGCCCCCGAAGCGGGGGGGCCTATGAGCAGTTCTTC	CASSPRSGGAYEQFF
TRBJ1-1	TRBV7-9	once	TRBD1	TGTGCCAGCAGCTCTATTACAGGGGAGAACACTGAAGCTTTCTTT	CASSSITGENTEAFF
TRBJ1-4	TRBV5-1	.	TRBD1	TGCGCCAGCAGCTTGGGCCCCCAGGGGGATGATGAAAAACTGTTTTTT	CASSLGPQGDDEKLFF
TRBJ2-2	TRBV5-4	.	TRBD2	TGTGCCAGCAGCCTGGGACTAGCGGGGGGGCCCGGGGAGCTGTTTTTT	CASSLGLAGGPGELFF
TRBJ2-5	TRBV3-1/TRBV3-2	.	TRBD2	TGTGCCAGCAGACGTACTAGCGGGGGGAGACAAGAGACCCAGTACTTC	CASRRTSGGRQETQYF
TRBJ2-2	TRBV3-1/TRBV3-2	few	TRBD1	TGTGCCAGCAGCCAAGTCGGGGCAGGGGGCACCGGGGAGCTGTTTTTT	CASSQVGAGGTGELFF
TRBJ1-5	TRBV30	.	.	TGTGCCTGGAGTGTTTCAGGGTCCGGTCAGCCCCAGCATTTT	CAWSVSGSGQPQHF